Only a few counts were recorded for the clone carrying this T cell receptor beta chain. These data come from a study of blood T cell repertoires in COVID-19. Study in general: Sites in the United States, Italy and Spain provided acute and convalescent COVID-19 samples.

The V gene lost 7 bases and the J gene lost 6 bases, with 25 bases spanning the gap. The CDR3 runs to 17 residues. Germline CDR1 LNHDA, CDR2 SQIVND (reference sequence). TCRdb keeps only in-frame clones here, not all; method: immunoSEQ multiplex PCR. The sample has fewer than 300,000 clones; 82% are singletons. The J gene is TRBJ1-5, the V gene TRBV19; tentatively, D is TRBD1 (6 bases). The source material was peripheral blood. The receptor was isolated from a woman aged 18 to 35 with acute or convalescent COVID-19. The CDR3 sequence: CASNSPRGRGLGQPQHF. As DNA, the CDR3 is TGTGCCAGTAACTCCCCCAGGGGCAGGGGATTGGGTCAGCCCCAGCATTTT. Looking up the rest from reference TRBV19 and TRBJ1-5 gives the full variable domain: DGGITQSPKYLFRKEGQNVTLSCEQNLNHDAMYWYRQDPGQGLRLIYYSQIVNDFQKGDIAEGYSVSREKKESFPLTVTSAQKNPTAFYLCASNSPRGRGLGQPQHFGDGTRLSIL.